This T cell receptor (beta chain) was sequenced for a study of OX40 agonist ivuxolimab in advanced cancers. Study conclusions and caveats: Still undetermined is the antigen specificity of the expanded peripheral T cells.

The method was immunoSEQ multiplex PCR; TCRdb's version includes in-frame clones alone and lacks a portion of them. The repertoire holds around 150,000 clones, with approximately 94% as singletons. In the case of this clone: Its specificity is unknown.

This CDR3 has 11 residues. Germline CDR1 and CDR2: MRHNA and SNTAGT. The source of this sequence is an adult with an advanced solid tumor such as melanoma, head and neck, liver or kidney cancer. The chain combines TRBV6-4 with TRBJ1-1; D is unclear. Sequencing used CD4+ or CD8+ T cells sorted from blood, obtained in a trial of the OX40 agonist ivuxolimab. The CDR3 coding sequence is TGTGCGGATGGGGAGGACACTGAAGCTTTCTTT. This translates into CADGEDTEAFF.